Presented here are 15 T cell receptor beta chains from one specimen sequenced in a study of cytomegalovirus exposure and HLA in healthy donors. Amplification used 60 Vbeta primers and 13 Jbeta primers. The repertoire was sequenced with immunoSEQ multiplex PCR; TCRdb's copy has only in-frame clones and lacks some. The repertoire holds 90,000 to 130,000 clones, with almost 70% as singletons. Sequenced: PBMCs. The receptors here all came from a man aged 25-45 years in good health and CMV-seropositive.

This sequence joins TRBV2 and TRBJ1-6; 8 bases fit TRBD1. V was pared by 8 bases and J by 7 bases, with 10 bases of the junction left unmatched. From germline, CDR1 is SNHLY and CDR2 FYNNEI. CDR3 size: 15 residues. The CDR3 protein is CASGAQGAENSPLHF. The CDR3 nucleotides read TGTGCCAGCGGCGCCCAGGGGGCTGAAAATTCACCCCTCCACTTT.

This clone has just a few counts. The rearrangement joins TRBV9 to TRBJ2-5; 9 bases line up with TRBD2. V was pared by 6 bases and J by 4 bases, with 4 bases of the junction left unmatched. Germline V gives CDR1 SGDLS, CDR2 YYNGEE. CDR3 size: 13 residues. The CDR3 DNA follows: TGTGCCAGCAATAGCGGGGGCCCAGAGACCCAGTACTTC. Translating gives CASNSGGPETQYF.

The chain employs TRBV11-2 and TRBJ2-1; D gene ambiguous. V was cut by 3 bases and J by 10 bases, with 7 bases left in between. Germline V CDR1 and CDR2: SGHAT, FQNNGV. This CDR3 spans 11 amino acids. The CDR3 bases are TGTGCCAGCAGCTTGTTCTCGGAGCAGTTCTTC. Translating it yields CASSLFSEQFF.

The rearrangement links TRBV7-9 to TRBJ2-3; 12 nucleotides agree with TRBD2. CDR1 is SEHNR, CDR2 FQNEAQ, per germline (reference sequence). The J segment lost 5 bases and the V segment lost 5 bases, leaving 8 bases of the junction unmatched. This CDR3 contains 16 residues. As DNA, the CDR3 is TGTGCCAGCAGCCCTCCCCTAGCGGGGGGGCTAGATACGCAGTATTTT. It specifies CASSPPLAGGLDTQYF.

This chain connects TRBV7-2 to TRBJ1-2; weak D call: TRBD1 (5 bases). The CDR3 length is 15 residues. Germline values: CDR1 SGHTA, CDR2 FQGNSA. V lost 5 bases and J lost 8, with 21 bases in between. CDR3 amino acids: CASSPSPEGLWGYTF. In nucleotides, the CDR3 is TGTGCCAGCAGCCCCAGCCCGGAGGGACTGTGGGGCTACACCTTC. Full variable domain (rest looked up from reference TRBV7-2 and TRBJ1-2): GAGVSQSPSNKVTEKGKDVELRCDPISGHTALYWYRQSLGQGLEFLIYFQGNSAPDKSGLPSDRFSAERTGGSVSTLTIQRTQQEDSAVYLCASSPSPEGLWGYTFGSGTRLTVV.

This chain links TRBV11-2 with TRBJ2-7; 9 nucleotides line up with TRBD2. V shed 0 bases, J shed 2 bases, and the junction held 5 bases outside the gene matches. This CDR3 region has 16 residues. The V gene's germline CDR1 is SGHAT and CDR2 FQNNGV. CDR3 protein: CASSLDSGRIAYEQYV. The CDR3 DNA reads TGTGCCAGCAGCTTAGATAGCGGGAGAATCGCCTACGAGCAGTACGTC.

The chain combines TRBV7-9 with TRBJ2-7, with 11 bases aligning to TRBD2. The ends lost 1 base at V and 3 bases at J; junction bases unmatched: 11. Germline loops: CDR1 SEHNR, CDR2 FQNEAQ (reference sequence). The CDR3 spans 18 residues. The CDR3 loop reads CASSLGLAGGRGGYEQYV. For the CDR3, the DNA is TGTGCCAGCAGCTTAGGCCTAGCGGGAGGTCGGGGGGGCTACGAGCAGTACGTC.

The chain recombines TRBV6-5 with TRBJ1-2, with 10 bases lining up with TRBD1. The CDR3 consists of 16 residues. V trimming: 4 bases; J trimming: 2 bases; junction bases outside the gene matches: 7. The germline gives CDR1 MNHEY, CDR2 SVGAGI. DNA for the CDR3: TGTGCCAGCAGTTTGGACAGGGGGATAGAGAACTATGGCTACACCTTC. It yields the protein CASSLDRGIENYGYTF.

The CDR3 coding sequence is TGCGCCAGCAGCCAGGACGGACTAGCGGGATTCAATGAGCAGTTCTTC. This sequence encodes CASSQDGLAGFNEQFF. V and J are TRBV4-1 and TRBJ2-1; 12 bases map to TRBD2. Germline lookup yields CDR1 MGHRA and CDR2 YSYEKL. This CDR3 has 16 residues. With 3 bases clipped from V and 6 bases from J, the junction kept 6 bases outside the gene matches.

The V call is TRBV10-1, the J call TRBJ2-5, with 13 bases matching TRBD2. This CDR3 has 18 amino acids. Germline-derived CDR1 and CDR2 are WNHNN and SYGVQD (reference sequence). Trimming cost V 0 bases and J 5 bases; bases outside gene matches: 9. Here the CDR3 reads CASSESTSGGINSETQYF. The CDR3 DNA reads TGCGCCAGCAGTGAGTCGACTAGCGGGGGGATCAACAGTGAGACCCAGTACTTC.

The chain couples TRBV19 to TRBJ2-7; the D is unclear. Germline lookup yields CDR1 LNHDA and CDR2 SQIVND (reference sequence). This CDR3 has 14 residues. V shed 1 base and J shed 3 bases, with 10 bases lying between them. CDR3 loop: CASSIAGGVYEQYF. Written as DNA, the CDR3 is TGTGCCAGTAGTATAGCCGGCGGAGTCTACGAGCAGTACTTC.

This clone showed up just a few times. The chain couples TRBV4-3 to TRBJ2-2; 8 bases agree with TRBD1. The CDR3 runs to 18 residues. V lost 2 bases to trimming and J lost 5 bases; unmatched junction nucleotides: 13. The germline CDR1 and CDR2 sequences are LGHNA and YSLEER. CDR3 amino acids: CASSQHEGGTGLTGELFF. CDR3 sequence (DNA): TGCGCCAGCAGCCAACACGAAGGGGGGACAGGACTTACCGGGGAGCTGTTTTTT.

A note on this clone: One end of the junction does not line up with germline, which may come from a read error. The CDR3 loop is CSSNPMGRIHINEQYF. CDR3 bases: TGTTCCAGCAACCCGATGGGGAGGATCCATATAAACGAGCAGTACTTC. The chain joins TRBV7-9 to TRBJ2-7; tentatively, D is TRBD2 (6 bases). Germline CDR1 SEHNR, CDR2 FQNEAQ (reference sequence). The CDR3 extends over 16 amino acids.

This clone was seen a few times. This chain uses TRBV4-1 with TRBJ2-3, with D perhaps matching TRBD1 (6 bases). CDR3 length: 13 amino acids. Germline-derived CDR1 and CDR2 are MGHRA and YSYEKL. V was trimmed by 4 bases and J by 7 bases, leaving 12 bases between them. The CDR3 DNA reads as TGCGCCAGCAGCCTGAACAGGGAAAATACGCAGTATTTT. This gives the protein CASSLNRENTQYF.

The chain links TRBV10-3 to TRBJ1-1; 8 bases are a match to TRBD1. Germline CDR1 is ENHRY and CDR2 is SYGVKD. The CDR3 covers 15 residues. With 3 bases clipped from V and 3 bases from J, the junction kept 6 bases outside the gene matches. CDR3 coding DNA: TGTGCCATCAGTGATGGGACAGGACAGGACACTGAAGCTTTCTTT. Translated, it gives CAISDGTGQDTEAFF.